These 11 T cell receptor beta chains came from one sample sequenced in a study of beta chain features in type 1 diabetes. Study results and caveats: Type 1 diabetes patients had TCRB CDR3s that were shorter (moderately but significantly so) in all four CD4+ subsets.

What was sequenced were expressed TCRB transcripts, since all of the isolated RNA had been reverse transcribed. Sequenced by immunoSEQ multiplex PCR; TCRdb stores in-frame clones only, minus some. Here the sample spans more than 250,000 clones, about a fifth being singletons. These receptors are not linked to any known antigen. Sequenced sample: naive CD4+ T cells from blood. These receptors were taken from a woman aged 40 to 50 with type 1 diabetes.

The chain combines TRBV30 with TRBJ2-6; no reliable D call. Trimming cost V 1 base and J 0 bases, with 13 bases left between them. Germline CDR1 and CDR2: GTSNPN and SVGIG (reference sequence). The CDR3 covers 17 residues. The CDR3 loop reads CAWSALSTGSGANVLTF. The CDR3 DNA sequence: TGTGCCTGGAGTGCGCTTTCTACCGGCTCTGGGGCCAACGTCCTGACTTTC.

This clone showed up just a few times. The chain uses TRBV7-8 and TRBJ1-5; D remains ambiguous. The CDR3 sequence is 13 residues long. V was clipped by 2 bases and J by 5 bases, with 7 bases between them. The germline V gene has CDR1 SGHVS and CDR2 FQNEAQ. CDR3 DNA: TGTGCCAGCAGCTTAATCCCGTATCAGCCCCAGCATTTT. Translation gives CASSLIPYQPQHF.

The rearrangement uses TRBV18 and TRBJ2-3; perhaps TRBD2 as D (5 bases). This CDR3 region has 15 residues. V was shortened by 2 bases and J by 0 bases, with 9 bases between the two germline ends. The germline V gene has CDR1 KGHSH and CDR2 LQKENI. Here the CDR3 reads CASSPNGESTDTQYF. The CDR3 DNA reads as TGTGCCAGCTCACCAAACGGGGAAAGCACAGATACGCAGTATTTT.

V gene TRBV4-1 combines with J gene TRBJ1-4, with 8 bases that match TRBD1. The J segment lost 0 bases and the V segment lost 1 base, leaving 7 bases of the junction unmatched. The CDR3 sequence is 18 residues long. Germline V lookup: CDR1 MGHRA, CDR2 YSYEKL. This CDR3 reads CASSQGTGRRATNEKLFF. CDR3 DNA sequence: TGCGCCAGCAGCCAAGGGACAGGGAGGCGTGCAACTAATGAAAAACTGTTTTTT.

This clone turned up a few times. The J gene is TRBJ1-1, the V gene TRBV7-3; a possible D gene is TRBD1 (5 bases). Per the germline V gene, CDR1 is SGHTA and CDR2 is FQGTGA. The V end was cut by 1 base, the J end by 3 bases, with 6 bases between. The CDR3 has 13 amino acids. In DNA form, the CDR3 reads TGTGCCAGCAGCTTAAGGGGGGACACTGAAGCTTTCTTT. This codes for CASSLRGDTEAFF.

The chain combines TRBV19 with TRBJ2-7; TRBD2 might be the D (6 bases). The CDR3 loop spans 12 amino acids. Germline V CDR1 and CDR2: LNHDA, SQIVND (reference sequence). V lost 6 bases to trimming and J lost 3 bases, with 9 bases between them. The DNA for the CDR3 is TGTGCCAGTAGGGGAGGCAGCTACGAGCAGTACTTC. Encoded protein: CASRGGSYEQYF.

Details on this clone: Other nucleotide sequences from this sample produce the same CDR3. The chain has TRBV18 and TRBJ2-5; 10 bases line up with TRBD1. The CDR3 loop spans 14 amino acids. Germline CDR1 and CDR2: KGHSH and LQKENI. V shed 0 bases, J shed 5 bases, and the junction held 0 bases outside the gene matches. The CDR3 here is CASSPPGQGETQYF. CDR3 bases: TGTGCCAGCTCACCACCGGGACAGGGGGAGACCCAGTACTTC.

A few counts support this clone. J is TRBJ1-5 and V is TRBV18; TRBD1 is a possible D gene (5 bases). Per the germline V gene, CDR1 is KGHSH and CDR2 is LQKENI. V was clipped by 2 bases and J by 7 bases, with 15 bases between them. This CDR3 has 15 amino acids. The CDR3 here is CASSPVDGGVQPQHF. Written as DNA, the CDR3 is TGTGCCAGCTCACCAGTGGACGGGGGAGTGCAGCCCCAGCATTTT.

The chain couples TRBV29-1 to TRBJ1-1; no clear D gene. CDR1 and CDR2 (germline): SQVTM, ANQGSEA. V was clipped by 4 bases and J by 0 bases, with 12 bases between them. The CDR3 contains 14 residues. CDR3 protein: CSVVRASVNTEAFF. As DNA, the CDR3 is TGCAGCGTTGTTCGGGCTAGCGTGAACACTGAAGCTTTCTTT.

This clone was detected only a few times. J is TRBJ2-7 and V is TRBV6-6, with 7 bases identical to TRBD2. This CDR3 is built from 16 residues. CDR1 is MNHNY and CDR2 is SVGAGI in the germline V gene (reference sequence). V gave up 0 bases and J gave up 2 bases; unmatched junction bases: 7. This CDR3 reads CASSYSGGSSPYEQYF. The CDR3 coding sequence is TGTGCCAGCAGTTACTCGGGCGGGAGTAGTCCCTACGAGCAGTACTTC.

The rearrangement links TRBV14 to TRBJ1-1; a possible D gene is TRBD1 (6 bases). Trimming took off 3 bases at V and 7 bases at J, with 12 bases between the two ends. Germline V gives CDR1 SGHDN, CDR2 FVKESK. This CDR3 has 13 amino acids. DNA for the CDR3: TGTGCCAGCAGCCACGGGGGGCCCCGTGAAGCTTTCTTT. Translation gives CASSHGGPREAFF. Complete variable domain (other parts from reference TRBV14 and TRBJ1-1): EAGVTQFPSHSVIEKGQTVTLRCDPISGHDNLYWYRRVMGKEIKFLLHFVKESKQDESGMPNNRFLAERTGGTYSTLKVQPAELEDSGVYFCASSHGGPREAFFGQGTRLTVV.